This is a list of T cell receptor beta chains from one sample in a study of regulatory T cells in long-lasting Graves disease. TCRdb recomputed calls from the multiplex PCR reads with MiXCR, one row per CDR3 protein. This repertoire shows roughly 300,000 distinct CDR3 sequences, around 19% found once; its top ten account for less than 35%. Source: peripheral blood mononuclear cells (PBMCs), taken when the disease was refractory, from a patient treated with antithyroid drugs. These receptors all stem from a female donor with Graves disease. Both conserved end residues are part of each CDR3. A D gene is named only where the DNA matches it firmly. Clone sizes are given selectively: once, few, many, or a class where the clone is expanded.

.,TRBV20-1,15,TRBJ2-7,.,TGCAGTGCTAGATCGGGACCGAGCCTTTCCTACGAGCAGTACTTC,CSARSGPSLSYEQYF
.,TRBV18,14,TRBJ1-2,.,TGTGCCAGCTCACCCCGGGACGGCCGGCGGGGCTACACCTTC,CASSPRDGRRGYTF
once,TRBV4-1,14,TRBJ2-7,.,TGCGCCAGCAGCCCGAGCCAGGGAGCGGACGAGCAGTACTTC,CASSPSQGADEQYF
many,TRBV10-3,12,TRBJ2-5,.,TGTGCCATCAGTGAGCGGGTTGAGACCCAGTACTTC,CAISERVETQYF
.,TRBV12-3/TRBV12-4,15,TRBJ2-4,.,TGTGCCAGCAGTTTAGCCACAGGGCCAAAAAACATTCAGTACTTC,CASSLATGPKNIQYF
many,TRBV30,13,TRBJ1-6,.,TGTGCCTGGGGACCGACAGGTGATTCACCCCTCCACTTT,CAWGPTGDSPLHF
.,TRBV19,15,TRBJ1-2,.,TGTGCCAGTAGTCCCGTAGGCAGCGCTAACTATGGCTACACCTTC,CASSPVGSANYGYTF
many,TRBV12-3/TRBV12-4,16,TRBJ2-5,.,TGTGCCAGCAGGGACTCAGGGGGGGGGGGGTCGGAGACCCAGTACTTC,CASRDSGGGGSETQYF
many,TRBV5-1,14,TRBJ2-7,TRBD2,TGCGCCAGCAGCTTAAGGACTAGCGACTACGAGCAGTACTTC,CASSLRTSDYEQYF
.,TRBV18,15,TRBJ1-5,.,TGTGCCAGCTCACCTGACAGATATAGCAATCAGCCCCAGCATTTT,CASSPDRYSNQPQHF
many,TRBV15,11,TRBJ2-5,.,TGTGCCACCAGCAGTCACAAGACCCAGTACTTC,CATSSHKTQYF
.,TRBV7-2,13,TRBJ1-4,TRBD1,TGTGCCATTGCCCGGGACAGGCGTGAAAAACTGTTTTTT,CAIARDRREKLFF
few,TRBV4-1,15,TRBJ1-1,TRBD1,TGCGCCAGCAGCCACCCCCAGACAGGGCGGGCTGAAGCTTTCTTT,CASSHPQTGRAEAFF
few,TRBV29-1,12,TRBJ2-5,TRBD1,TGCAGCGTTGAACAGGGGGCGCGGACCCAGTACTTC,CSVEQGARTQYF
.,TRBV6-5,16,TRBJ1-3,.,TGTGCCAGCAGTTACGACACGACCTTCTCTGGAAACACCATATATTTT,CASSYDTTFSGNTIYF
.,TRBV5-1,16,TRBJ1-6,.,TGCGCCAGCAGCTTCGGAATTCCCCTTTATAATTCACCCCTCCACTTT,CASSFGIPLYNSPLHF
many,TRBV2,14,TRBJ1-6,.,TGTGCCACCCGGTCCGGCTTCGATAATTCACCCCTCCACTTT,CATRSGFDNSPLHF
few,TRBV30,12,TRBJ1-2,.,TGTGCCTGGAGTAGAGGCGTCGGGGGCTACACCTTC,CAWSRGVGGYTF
.,TRBV27,12,TRBJ2-7,.,TGTGCCAGCAGTTTAGGAGGGGTCGGGCAGTACTTC,CASSLGGVGQYF
.,TRBV10-3,13,TRBJ1-2,.,TGTGCCATCAGTGAAGGAAGGGACTATGGCTACACCTTC,CAISEGRDYGYTF
.,TRBV19,16,TRBJ1-5,.,TGTGCCACCGCTTCAGACAGATCGGTGTTAAATCAGCCCCAGCATTTT,CATASDRSVLNQPQHF
.,TRBV5-1,15,TRBJ2-2,.,TGCGCCAGCAGCTTGGAGACTACGAACACCGGGGAGCTGTTTTTT,CASSLETTNTGELFF
.,TRBV19,13,TRBJ1-5,.,TGTGCCAGTAATACAGGAAGCAATCAGCCCCAGCATTTT,CASNTGSNQPQHF
.,TRBV9,16,TRBJ2-5,TRBD1,TGTGCCAGCAGCGTAGGACAGGGAAGGGGGCAAGAGACCCAGTACTTC,CASSVGQGRGQETQYF
many,TRBV10-3,16,TRBJ1-2,.,TGTGCCATCAGTGCCGATTTTAGAGGAGACGTGTATGGCTACACCTTC,CAISADFRGDVYGYTF
.,TRBV5-1,14,TRBJ2-1,TRBD1,TGCGCCAGCAGCGCGGGACAGGGTTACGATGAGCAGTTCTTC,CASSAGQGYDEQFF
.,TRBV29-1,14,TRBJ2-3,.,TGCAGCGCCCAGTGGGCAGGGTACACAGATACGCAGTATTTT,CSAQWAGYTDTQYF
.,TRBV29-1,12,TRBJ2-5,.,TGCAGCGTTGCGACTAACCAAGAGACCCAGTACTTC,CSVATNQETQYF
.,TRBV5-1,15,TRBJ2-2,TRBD2,TGCGCCAGCAGCTTGGCGTCACTAGCGATCGGGGAGCTGTTTTTT,CASSLASLAIGELFF
once,TRBV18,15,TRBJ2-7,.,TGTGCCAGCTCACCACCAAGGCGGGGATCCTACGAGCAGTACTTC,CASSPPRRGSYEQYF
many,TRBV12-3/TRBV12-4,14,TRBJ2-7,.,TGTGCCAGCAGTTTCGAGGGACGCACCTACGAGCAGTACTTC,CASSFEGRTYEQYF
.,TRBV10-2,17,TRBJ2-2,.,TGTGCCAGCAGTTACGCCGCGAAAGGGATCAACACCGGGGAGCTGTTTTTT,CASSYAAKGINTGELFF
many,TRBV11-2,20,TRBJ2-1,.,TGTGCCAGCAGCTCATTCAATTGGGCTTTTAGGAAGCCCTTAAACAATGAGCAGTTCTTC,CASSSFNWAFRKPLNNEQFF
.,TRBV14,17,TRBJ2-1,TRBD2,TGTGCCAGCAGCCAAGATCCTCGACTAGCGGGCTACAATGAGCAGTTCTTC,CASSQDPRLAGYNEQFF
few,TRBV7-8,13,TRBJ2-1,.,TGTGCCAGCAGCTCCTCTACCATAGGAAAGAAGTTCTTC,CASSSSTIGKKFF
many,TRBV29-1,14,TRBJ2-5,TRBD1,TGCAGCGTAGAACGACAGGGTGACCAAGAGACCCAGTACTTC,CSVERQGDQETQYF
many,TRBV2,14,TRBJ2-7,.,TGTGCCAGCAGTGAAGGGGCGGGACGGTACGAGCAGTACTTC,CASSEGAGRYEQYF
few,TRBV25-1,13,TRBJ2-5,TRBD2,TGTGCCAGCAGCGAACTAGCGAGGGAGACCCAGTACTTC,CASSELARETQYF
few,TRBV29-1,13,TRBJ1-5,.,TGCAGCGTAAGAGTTAATAGCAATCAGCCCCAGCATTTT,CSVRVNSNQPQHF
many,TRBV19,13,TRBJ1-1,.,TGTGCCAGTAGCCAAACAGGGACCACTGAAGCTTTCTTT,CASSQTGTTEAFF
many,TRBV9,13,TRBJ1-1,.,TGTGCCAGCAGCCTCGGGGGTGTCGCTGAAGCTTTCTTT,CASSLGGVAEAFF
.,TRBV12-3/TRBV12-4,14,TRBJ2-3,TRBD2,TGTGCCAGCAGTCTCTGGGAGGGGAGTGATACGCAGTATTTT,CASSLWEGSDTQYF
many,TRBV5-1,16,TRBJ2-7,TRBD2,TGCGCCAGCAGCTTGACCACTAGCGGGAACTCCTACGAGCAGTACTTC,CASSLTTSGNSYEQYF
.,TRBV7-2,15,TRBJ2-2,TRBD1,TGTGCCAGCAGCTTAGTTTCACAGGGGGTCGGGGAGCTGTTTTTT,CASSLVSQGVGELFF
many,TRBV2,15,TRBJ1-4,TRBD1,TGTGCCAGCAGGCGGGACAGGGGCTTTAATGAAAAACTGTTTTTT,CASRRDRGFNEKLFF
.,TRBV29-1,12,TRBJ1-4,.,TGCAGCGTGGGGTGGGGCAATGAAAAACTGTTTTTT,CSVGWGNEKLFF
many,TRBV29-1,16,TRBJ2-5,TRBD1,TGCAGCGTTGAGGGGTTGACAGGGGGGTACCAAGAGACCCAGTACTTC,CSVEGLTGGYQETQYF
many,TRBV27,14,TRBJ2-7,TRBD2,TGTGCCAGCAGTTGGCGGGAGAGCTCCTACGAGCAGTACTTC,CASSWRESSYEQYF
few,TRBV5-1,15,TRBJ2-7,.,TGCGCCAGCAGCTTGGGTTCGGCAGCTTCCTACGAGCAGTACTTC,CASSLGSAASYEQYF
.,TRBV11-2,15,TRBJ2-7,TRBD2,TGTGCCAGCAGCCACGGGACTAGCGCTGAATGGGAGCAGTACTTC,CASSHGTSAEWEQYF
many,TRBV7-2,14,TRBJ2-7,.,TGTGCCAGCAGCTTAAAGGCAGGGAACTACGAGCAGTACTTC,CASSLKAGNYEQYF